This T cell receptor beta chain was profiled in a study of blood T cells in healthy people across ages. About the study: Template-switching capture recovered about one barcoded beta molecule per two T cells. Study results and caveats: Any conclusive comparison of naive versus antigen-experienced cells was prevented by using unsorted PBMCs.

Combining a sample-barcoded 5' primer with a J-beta primer mix, a second PCR ran for about 7 to 12 cycles. Tagging of each cDNA molecule was performed by a template-switch adaptor with 12 random nucleotides. Each CDR3 protein is one row after TCRdb ran MiXCR on the 5' RACE reads. Of 1.2 million to 1.5 million distinct CDR3 sequences in the sample, roughly 59% are singletons; the top ten hold about 6.7%. As regards this clonotype: Its cognate antigen is unknown.

J was trimmed by 8 bases and V by 0 bases; bases with no gene match: 12. The CDR3 runs 16 residues. Per the germline V gene, CDR1 is MNHNY and CDR2 is SVGAGI (reference sequence). The gene calls are TRBV6-6 and TRBJ1-1; TRBD1 matches at 7 bases. The sequenced sample consisted of blood. This TCR was sampled from a man in his late teens or twenties in good health. The CDR3, as DNA: TGTGCCAGCAGTTACTCTCCGACAGGGAACGAAGGAGAAGCTTTCTTT. Protein: CASSYSPTGNEGEAFF.